This T cell receptor beta chain was sequenced for a study of graft-versus-host responses after intestinal transplantation (dated by TCRdb to the early 2020s). Background for the entire study: Recipients received multivisceral, liver-intestinal, or isolated intestinal transplants. Every recipient was given anti-thymocyte globulin induction, then maintenance tacrolimus and steroids for around three years. After intestinal transplantation, graft-versus-host and host-versus-graft alloreactive T cell clones were followed in the graft, circulation and bone marrow using bulk TCR-beta CDR3 sequencing. To identify alloreactive clones, pre-transplant mixed lymphocyte reaction products were sequenced and then compared with unstimulated pre-transplant donor and recipient T cells. A cohort of 24 intestinal transplant recipients, including one retransplant, was enrolled, and a few patients lacking pretransplant specimens were excluded. Donor T cell macrochimerism was defined as a peak of at least 4% donor T cells among recipient peripheral blood mononuclear cells. Rather than being sequenced by the commercial service, samples from a few later patients were sequenced in-house on an Illumina MiSeq and processed with MiXCR.

This specimen's time point label, interpreted: cells obtained before transplantation from donor or recipient. CD3+CD4+ and CD3+CD8+ populations were FACS-sorted from unstimulated pre-transplant donor and recipient cells taken from spleen or lymph nodes. Counting both end residues, the CDR3 totals 13 amino acids. The sequence is cut down to CDR3 DNA, 39 bases in frame from base 1. CDR1 and CDR2 were assigned from the germline V gene (reference sequence) as SEHNR and FQNEAQ. V is cut back by 3 bases and J by 6 bases, with 3 bases in the junction unmatched. As concerns this clone: No antigen is known for it. As the CDR3 is not closed by the conserved phenylalanine or tryptophan, this likely results from a read error.

Summary of the overall study and its limitations: Peak levels of circulating GvH clones were associated with declines in HvG clones early after transplant. High GvH to HvG T cell clonal ratios were observed in the allografts of patients with donor T cell macrochimerism. GvH clones were detected in recipient bone marrow, and some of these GvH clones were observed earlier in ileal mucosa or blood, consistent with an intestinal mucosal origin. The relatively low number and heterogeneity of intestinal transplant patients limited the conclusions.

The protocol used for the library was the immunoSEQ multiplex PCR assay. For most patients, genomic DNA was isolated with the Qiagen DNeasy Blood and Tissue Kit and shipped frozen to Adaptive Biotechnologies for TCR sequencing. For most patients, genomic DNA was subjected to high-throughput TCR-beta CDR3 sequencing by Adaptive Biotechnologies. In the authors' own workflow: Adaptive's ImmunoSEQ software was the source of the TCR sequencing data for fewer than 20 patients, while three other patients were processed with MiXCR and VDJtools. CD4 versus CD8 sorting errors were corrected by removing sequences found in both subsets at a frequency ratio below 5:1. CDR3 nucleotide sequences shared by donor and recipient were removed because the origin of these sequences could not be assigned. Alloreactive clones required at least 2-fold expansion over unstimulated cells and minimum CFSE-low frequency of 0.002% (template counts) or 0.001% (read counts). Clones detected in sequenced pre-transplant spleen, lymph node, or MLR CFSE-low populations of the donor or recipient were defined as mappable. The cumulative frequency of alloreactive clones was calculated as a percentage of all sequences, weighted by copy number. What TCRdb holds here is the immuneACCESS table cut down to in-frame rearrangements. Part of the clones is not present; checked against another copy, under half of the missing clones reflect an unresolved V gene, and the others are unexplained. V, J and clone size were drawn from that table, and D and trimming were deduced from the DNA. This sample lists some 86,000 clones; 90% to 95% were detected once. The top ten clonotypes cover about 0.1% of the sample.

The chain is made from TRBV7-9 and TRBJ1-1; 8 junctional bases match TRBD1. The source of this sequence is a human donor who received an intestinal transplant. The specimen comprised unstimulated CD4+ T cells sorted from spleen or lymph node cells, sampled before intestinal transplant. CDR3 sequence: CASSFPGGAEAFL. In nucleotide form, the sequence is TGTGCCAGCAGCTTCCCAGGGGGCGCTGAAGCTTTCCTT.